This TCR beta chain was captured by sequencing in a study of cytomegalovirus exposure and HLA in healthy donors. As to this clone: As yet, its antigen is unknown.

Donors counted as nominally healthy when sampled, yet unrecorded immune exposures were likely. 13 Jbeta primers and 60 Vbeta primers were used for the PCR. Measured with immunoSEQ multiplex PCR; TCRdb has only the in-frame clones, and not every one. The table shows roughly 190,000 clones, with about four fifths occurring only once. Germline V CDR1 and CDR2: MNHNS, SASEGT. The CDR3 is 13 amino acids. V trimming: 8 bases; J trimming: 4 bases; junction bases outside the gene matches: 6. Notes on the study in general: Later analysis associated a missense DCLRE1C variant with TCR beta V- and J-gene trimming. The study listed approximately 160 cytomegalovirus-associated TCR beta chains.

The chain links TRBV6-1 to TRBJ1-1; 8 nucleotides match TRBD1. Sequenced material: PBMCs. This TCR derives from a man between 18 and 29 years old in good health and CMV-seronegative. CDR3 nucleotide sequence: TGTGCCAGCTCAGACAGGGGAGTCACTGAAGCTTTCTTT. Translated: CASSDRGVTEAFF.